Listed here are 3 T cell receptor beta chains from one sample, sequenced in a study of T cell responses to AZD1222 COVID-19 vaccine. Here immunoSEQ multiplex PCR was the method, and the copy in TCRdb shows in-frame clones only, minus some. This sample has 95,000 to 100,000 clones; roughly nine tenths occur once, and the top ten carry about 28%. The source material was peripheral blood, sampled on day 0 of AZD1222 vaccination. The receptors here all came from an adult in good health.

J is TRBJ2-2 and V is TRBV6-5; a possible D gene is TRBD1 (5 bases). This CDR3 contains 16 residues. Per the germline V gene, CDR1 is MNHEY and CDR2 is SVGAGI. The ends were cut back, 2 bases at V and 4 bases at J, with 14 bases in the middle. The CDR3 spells CASSYQETTGTGELFF. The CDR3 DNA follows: TGTGCCAGCAGTTACCAAGAGACAACAGGCACCGGGGAGCTGTTTTTT.

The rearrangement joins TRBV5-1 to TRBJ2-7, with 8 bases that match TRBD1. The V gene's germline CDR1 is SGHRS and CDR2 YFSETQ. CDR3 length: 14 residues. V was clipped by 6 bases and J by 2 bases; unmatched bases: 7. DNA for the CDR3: TGCGCCAGCAAACAGGGGGGAGGCGCCTACGAGCAGTACTTC. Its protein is CASKQGGGAYEQYF.

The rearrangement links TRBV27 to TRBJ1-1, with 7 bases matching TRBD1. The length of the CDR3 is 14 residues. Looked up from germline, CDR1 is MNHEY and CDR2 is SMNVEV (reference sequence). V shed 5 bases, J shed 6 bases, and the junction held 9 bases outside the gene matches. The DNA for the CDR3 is TGTGCCAGCAGTCCACCTCATACAGGGGCTGAAGCTTTCTTT. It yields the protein CASSPPHTGAEAFF.